This paragraph covers one T cell receptor (beta chain) sequence. This specimen belongs to a study of control samples from healthy donors and cancer patients. Libraries were prepared by immunoSEQ multiplex PCR; TCRdb keeps only in-frame clonotypes and omits some of them. The sample holds around 120,000 clones, 85% to 90% seen once. The sequence derives from a woman aged 65 to 85 in good health. Sequencing was performed on blood.

CDR3 nucleotides: TGTGCCAGCAGCTTGGCGAGCGGGGGGGTGGTCGAGCAGTACTTC. This translates into CASSLASGGVVEQYF. This chain connects TRBV5-5 to TRBJ2-7; 10 bases map to TRBD2. The germline V gene has CDR1 SGHKS and CDR2 YYEKEE (reference sequence). This CDR3 comprises 15 residues. V shed 0 bases, J shed 6 bases, and the junction held 6 bases outside the gene matches.